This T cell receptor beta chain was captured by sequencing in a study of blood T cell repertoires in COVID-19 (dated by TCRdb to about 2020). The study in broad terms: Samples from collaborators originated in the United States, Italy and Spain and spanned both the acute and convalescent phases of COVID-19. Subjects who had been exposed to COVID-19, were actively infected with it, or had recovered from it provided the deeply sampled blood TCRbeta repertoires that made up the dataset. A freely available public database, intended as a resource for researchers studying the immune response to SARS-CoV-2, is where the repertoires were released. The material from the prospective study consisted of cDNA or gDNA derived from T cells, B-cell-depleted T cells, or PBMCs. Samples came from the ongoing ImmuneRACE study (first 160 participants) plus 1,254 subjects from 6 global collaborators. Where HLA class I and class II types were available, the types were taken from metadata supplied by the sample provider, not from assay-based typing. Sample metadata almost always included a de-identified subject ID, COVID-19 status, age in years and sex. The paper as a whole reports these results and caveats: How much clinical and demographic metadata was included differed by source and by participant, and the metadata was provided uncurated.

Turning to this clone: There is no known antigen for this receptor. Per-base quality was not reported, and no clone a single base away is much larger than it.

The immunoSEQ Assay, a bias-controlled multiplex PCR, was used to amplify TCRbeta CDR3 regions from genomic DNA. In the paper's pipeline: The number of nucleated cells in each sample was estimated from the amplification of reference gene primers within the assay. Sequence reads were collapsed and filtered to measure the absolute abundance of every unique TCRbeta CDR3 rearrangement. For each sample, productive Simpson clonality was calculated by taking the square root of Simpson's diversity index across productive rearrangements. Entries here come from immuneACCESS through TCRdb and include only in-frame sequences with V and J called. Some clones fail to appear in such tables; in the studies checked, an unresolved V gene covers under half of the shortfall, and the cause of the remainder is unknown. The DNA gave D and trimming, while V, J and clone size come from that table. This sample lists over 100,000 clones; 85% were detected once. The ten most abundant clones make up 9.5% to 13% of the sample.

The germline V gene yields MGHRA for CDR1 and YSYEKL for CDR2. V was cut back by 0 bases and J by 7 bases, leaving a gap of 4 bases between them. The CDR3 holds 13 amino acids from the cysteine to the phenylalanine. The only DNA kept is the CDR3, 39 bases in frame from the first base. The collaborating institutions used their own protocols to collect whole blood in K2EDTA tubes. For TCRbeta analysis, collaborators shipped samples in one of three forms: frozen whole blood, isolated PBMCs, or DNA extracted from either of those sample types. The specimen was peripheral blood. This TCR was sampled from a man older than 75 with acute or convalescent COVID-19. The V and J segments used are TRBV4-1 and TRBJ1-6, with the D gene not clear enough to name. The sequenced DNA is TGCGCCAGCAGCCAAGATCAAAATTCACCCCTCCACTTT. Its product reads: CASSQDQNSPLHF.